These T cell receptor beta chains were read from a single sample in a study of early T cells in non-severe SARS-CoV-2 infection. TCRdb used MiXCR to reprocess the 5' RACE reads, holding one entry per CDR3 protein. The sample consists of 100,000 to 140,000 distinct CDR3 sequences, around 10% of them appearing once. The specimen sequenced was whole blood. These receptors came from an adult who was a healthcare worker with PCR-confirmed SARS-CoV-2 infection or an uninfected control (not recorded which). Each CDR3 is given with its conserved first and last residue. The D gene is left open where the match is weak. Rows give clone size only sometimes, using once, few, many, or a class for an expanded clone.

TRBJ2-2	NA	NA	TRBV7-2	TGTGCCAGCAGCACCCGGACCGGGGAGCTGTTTTTT	CASSTRTGELFF
TRBJ2-1	few	NA	TRBV24-1	TGTGCCACCAGTGATTTAAAGCGGTTCTCCTACAATGAGCAGTTCTTC	CATSDLKRFSYNEQFF
TRBJ2-1	NA	NA	TRBV12-3/TRBV12-4	TGTGCCAGCAGTTTTAAGTGGGGGAACAATGAGCAGTTCTTC	CASSFKWGNNEQFF
TRBJ1-1	many	NA	TRBV28	TGTGCCGGACGACGTGGCGGGACTACTGAAGCTTTCTTT	CAGRRGGTTEAFF
TRBJ2-1	NA	NA	TRBV3-1	TGTGCCAGCAGCCAAGTTCAAAATGAGCAGTTCTTC	CASSQVQNEQFF
TRBJ2-3	NA	NA	TRBV29-1	TGCAGCGTTGCGGTAGAGCTCGGGGCAGATACGCAGTATTTT	CSVAVELGADTQYF
TRBJ2-3	many	NA	TRBV3-1	TGTGCCAGCAGCCCCAAGTGGGTCACAGATACGCAGTATTTT	CASSPKWVTDTQYF
TRBJ2-3	NA	NA	TRBV12-3/TRBV12-4	TGTGCCAGCAGTTCTTCTAGAACTACGCAGTATTTT	CASSSSRTTQYF
TRBJ1-3	NA	NA	TRBV18	TGTGCCAGCTCACCACCGGCAGGGCTTGGAAACACCATATATTTT	CASSPPAGLGNTIYF
TRBJ2-7	few	NA	TRBV6-6	TGTGCCAGCAGCCTACGGGAGACCAGCTCCTACGAGCAGTACTTC	CASSLRETSSYEQYF
TRBJ1-2	NA	NA	TRBV25-1	TGTGCCAGCAGTCTGCGGGGGGCAAATGGCTACACCTTC	CASSLRGANGYTF
TRBJ2-3	NA	NA	TRBV21-1	NA	CASSKSRSRGLVGPGADTQYF
TRBJ2-5	few	NA	TRBV29-1	TGCAGCGTACGACAGGTTGTGCTGGGGACCCAGTACTTC	CSVRQVVLGTQYF
TRBJ2-7	few	TRBD1	TRBV28	TGTGCCAGCCAGGACAGGGAGCTTACCTACGAGCAGTACTTC	CASQDRELTYEQYF
TRBJ2-1	NA	NA	TRBV12-3/TRBV12-4	TGTGCCAGCAGTCCCCGTCTTGAGCAGTTCTTC	CASSPRLEQFF
TRBJ2-7	few	NA	TRBV20-1	TGCAGTGCTAGGCCCGTCTCCGAGCAGTACTTC	CSARPVSEQYF
TRBJ2-5	many	NA	TRBV2	TGTGCCAGCAGTGAAAGTCAGGGGAAGTTCGAGACCCAGTACTTC	CASSESQGKFETQYF
TRBJ2-5	many	NA	TRBV9	TGTGCCAGCAGCCCCAAAATAGGAGAGACCCAGTACTTC	CASSPKIGETQYF
TRBJ2-7	few	NA	TRBV28	TGTGCCAGCAGTTTCCAAAATTACGAGCAGTACTTC	CASSFQNYEQYF
TRBJ2-1	few	NA	TRBV20-1	TGCAGTGCTAGAGATGGGGCAGGGGAGAATGAGCAGTTCTTC	CSARDGAGENEQFF
TRBJ2-7	many	NA	TRBV12-3/TRBV12-4	TGTGCCAGCAGTTTATATGTGGGCACCTACGAGCAGTACTTC	CASSLYVGTYEQYF
TRBJ2-1	many	NA	TRBV2	TGTGCCAGCCTTCGAGGGAACAATGAGCAGTTCTTC	CASLRGNNEQFF
TRBJ1-2	many	TRBD1	TRBV7-9	TGTGCCAGCAGCAACCGGGACAGTCCAGTCTACACCTTC	CASSNRDSPVYTF
TRBJ2-7	NA	NA	TRBV28	TGTGCCAGCAGTGCAGCTCGGGACTTCTCCTACGAGCAGTACTTC	CASSAARDFSYEQYF
TRBJ1-5	few	NA	TRBV7-2	TGTGCCAGCAGCTTAGTCTCATTAGGGGAGCCCCAGCATTTT	CASSLVSLGEPQHF
TRBJ2-3	many	TRBD2	TRBV5-1	TGCGCCAGCAGCTCGGGACTAGCGGAATCAGATACGCAGTATTTT	CASSSGLAESDTQYF
TRBJ2-1	NA	TRBD2	TRBV18	TGTGCCAGCTCACCTCGGGGAGGGGAGCAGTTCTTC	CASSPRGGEQFF
TRBJ2-4	few	NA	TRBV5-1	TGCGCCAGCAGCTCGACAGTTCGGCCAAACATTCAGTACTTC	CASSSTVRPNIQYF
TRBJ2-3	few	TRBD2	TRBV11-2	TGTGCCAGCAGCCCCCAACTAGCGGAAACGGCAGATACGCAGTATTTT	CASSPQLAETADTQYF
TRBJ1-5	NA	NA	TRBV5-8	TGTGCCAGCAGCTTGGGAACAGGGTTTAATCAGCCCCAGCATTTT	CASSLGTGFNQPQHF
TRBJ2-4	many	NA	TRBV11-2	TGTGCCAGCAGCGGGGCTGGCTTGAACGACATTCAGTACTTC	CASSGAGLNDIQYF
TRBJ1-1	few	NA	TRBV6-2/TRBV6-3	TGTGCCAGCAGTTACTCTCCAACCCTGAACACTGAAGCTTTCTTT	CASSYSPTLNTEAFF
TRBJ1-1	once	NA	TRBV10-3	TGTGCCACCAAAACGTCAGGGAGTAGGGGCCTGAACACTGAAGCTTTCTTT	CATKTSGSRGLNTEAFF
TRBJ1-4	NA	NA	TRBV4-2	TGTGCCAGCAGCCAAGATCTCCTCGTGGCAACTAATGAAAAACTGTTTTTT	CASSQDLLVATNEKLFF
TRBJ1-4	once	TRBD1	TRBV28	TGTGCCAGCCACAGGGGCTTGGGGGAAAAACTGTTTTTT	CASHRGLGEKLFF
TRBJ1-1	few	NA	TRBV6-5	TGTGCCAGCAGTCCCCCCCCAGCTTTCTTT	CASSPPPAFF
TRBJ2-7	many	NA	TRBV11-2	TGTGCCAGCGGAAAATTATACGAGCAGTACTTC	CASGKLYEQYF
TRBJ2-1	NA	NA	TRBV28	TGTGCCAGCAGGGTAGGGGGGACTCTATACAATGAGCAGTTCTTC	CASRVGGTLYNEQFF
TRBJ2-7	NA	TRBD1	TRBV27	TGTGCCAGCAGTCCCGGACAGGGTCTCTACGAGCAGTACTTC	CASSPGQGLYEQYF
TRBJ2-3	NA	NA	TRBV5-1	TGCGCCACCTCCTTGGGTACCGCGGATACGCAGTATTTT	CATSLGTADTQYF
TRBJ2-7	few	NA	TRBV5-5	TGTGCCAGCGCTGGACAGACCTACGAGCAGTACTTC	CASAGQTYEQYF
TRBJ2-3	many	TRBD2	TRBV7-2	TGTGCCAGCAGCTTAGCACTAGCGGGAGGCGCGGGCGATACGCAGTATTTT	CASSLALAGGAGDTQYF
TRBJ2-3	many	TRBD2	TRBV7-2	TGTGCCAGCAGAGATAGCGGGAGTACCTATACGCAGTATTTT	CASRDSGSTYTQYF
TRBJ2-7	many	TRBD2	TRBV20-1	TGCAGTGCAAGGACTAGCGGGAGTGGCGAGCAGTACTTC	CSARTSGSGEQYF
TRBJ1-2	NA	TRBD1	TRBV7-2	TGTGCCAGCAGCCCCGCGGGACAGGGCTATGGCTACACCTTC	CASSPAGQGYGYTF
TRBJ1-1	many	NA	TRBV20-1	TGCAGTGCTAGTGACCGGGCCGAACGTCGACAAGGTGAAGCTTTCTTT	CSASDRAERRQGEAFF
TRBJ1-3	NA	NA	TRBV29-1	TGCAGCGTTGACCGTAGGACATCTGGAAACACCATATATTTT	CSVDRRTSGNTIYF
TRBJ1-3	many	NA	TRBV5-6	TGTGCCAGCAGCTCTGTGGGGGAATCTGGAAACACCATATATTTT	CASSSVGESGNTIYF
TRBJ1-1	many	TRBD1	TRBV15	TGTGCCACCAGCAGAGATTCCGGCAGGGGGGCCGAAGCTTTCTTT	CATSRDSGRGAEAFF
TRBJ1-5	many	NA	TRBV19	TGTGCCAGTAGACCAGGGGAAGGCAATCAGCCCCAGCATTTT	CASRPGEGNQPQHF